This T cell receptor (beta chain) was recovered during a study of T-cell reconstitution after alpha-beta-depleted transplantation in children. Study conclusions and caveats: It was newly produced T cells that mostly accounted for T-cell counts and diversity one year after transplant. Recipient T cells and thymic progenitors that survived were the source of the high TCRbeta diversity seen at day 60 in some patients.

This clonotype was seen at least ten times. The antigen is unknown. This CDR3 has 12 amino acids. The J segment lost 5 bases and the V segment lost 7 bases, leaving 4 bases of the junction unmatched. Germline V gives CDR1 DFQATT, CDR2 SNEGSKA (reference sequence). Library preparation (for TCRbeta) was performed with unique molecular identifiers. Using its own MiXCR run on the PCR reads, TCRdb lists one record per CDR3 protein. The data show roughly 240,000 distinct CDR3 sequences, with 6.5% to 10% seen just once and less than 8% held by the top ten. The receptor comes from a male patient younger than 18 who had a stem cell transplant for acute lymphoblastic leukemia, so the T cells may come from the graft donor. This chain uses TRBV20-1 with TRBJ2-3; 9 nucleotides match TRBD2. Source: PBMCs, mostly from graft donor cells, taken 180 days after TCRalphabeta/CD19-depleted stem cell transplant. The chain's CDR3 is CSVAGAEDTQYF. The CDR3, as DNA: TGCAGTGTAGCGGGAGCTGAAGATACGCAGTATTTT.